The rows below give T cell receptor beta chains drawn from one sample of a study of blood T cell repertoires in COVID-19. TCRdb's copy holds only in-frame clones and misses some; the assay was immunoSEQ multiplex PCR. The sample holds just over 250,000 clones, over 80% seen once. The sample taken for sequencing was peripheral blood. These TCRs come from a woman aged 70 to 79 with COVID-19, enrolled during active disease. Both conserved end residues are part of each CDR3. A D gene is named only where the DNA matches it firmly. For some rows the clone size is stated as once, few or many, or as a class when expanded; others skip it.

V: TRBV29-1; length: 11; size: NA; D: TRBD1; J: TRBJ1-1; DNA: TGCAGCGGGTGGACAGGCCCTGAAGCTTTCTTT; CDR3: CSGWTGPEAFF
V: TRBV14; length: 16; size: NA; D: TRBD1; J: TRBJ2-7; DNA: TGTGCCAGCAGCCAAATTCTCCCGACAGGGCCCCACGAGCAGTACTTC; CDR3: CASSQILPTGPHEQYF
V: TRBV28; length: 15; size: NA; D: TRBD1; J: TRBJ1-5; DNA: TGTGCCAGCAGAGGACAGGGAGGCAGCAATCAGCCCCAGCATTTT; CDR3: CASRGQGGSNQPQHF
V: TRBV27; length: 15; size: NA; D: NA; J: TRBJ2-7; DNA: TGTGCCAGCAGTTTATATCCGGGTTCCGGCTACGAGCAGTACTTC; CDR3: CASSLYPGSGYEQYF
V: TRBV6-4; length: 15; size: NA; D: TRBD2; J: TRBJ2-1; DNA: TGTGCCAGCGGATTAGCGGGAGGGGGTGTCGGTGAGCAGTTCTTC; CDR3: CASGLAGGGVGEQFF
V: TRBV30; length: 13; size: many; D: NA; J: TRBJ1-1; DNA: TGTGCCTGGAGTTCAGCCCGAGGGACTGAAGCTTTCTTT; CDR3: CAWSSARGTEAFF
V: TRBV6-5; length: 13; size: NA; D: NA; J: TRBJ1-2; DNA: TGTGCCAGCAGGGCGGGGGGGGCTTATGGCTACACCTTC; CDR3: CASRAGGAYGYTF
V: TRBV19; length: 15; size: NA; D: NA; J: TRBJ2-3; DNA: TGTGCTAGTAGTACTGGCGACTCAGGCACAGATACGCAGTATTTT; CDR3: CASSTGDSGTDTQYF
V: TRBV2; length: 14; size: NA; D: NA; J: TRBJ2-3; DNA: TGTGCCAGCAGTGTAGTCCGGAGCACAGATACGCAGTATTTT; CDR3: CASSVVRSTDTQYF
V: TRBV28; length: 15; size: NA; D: TRBD1; J: TRBJ1-6; DNA: TGTGCCAGCAGGGGGATGGGACAGGGTCATTCACCCCTCCACTTT; CDR3: CASRGMGQGHSPLHF
V: TRBV5-1; length: 18; size: few; D: TRBD2; J: TRBJ2-3; DNA: TGCGCCAGCAGCAGACAAACCGGGACTAGCGGGAGCACAGATACGCAGTATTTT; CDR3: CASSRQTGTSGSTDTQYF
V: TRBV11-2; length: 15; size: NA; D: NA; J: TRBJ1-1; DNA: TGTGCCAGCAGCTATCGACAGGCAGTATACACTGAAGCTTTCTTT; CDR3: CASSYRQAVYTEAFF
V: TRBV19; length: 16; size: NA; D: NA; J: TRBJ2-3; DNA: TGTGCCAGTAGTATCCGGGGAATTTCGGAGATTGGTACGCAGTATTTT; CDR3: CASSIRGISEIGTQYF
V: TRBV7-9; length: 16; size: NA; D: NA; J: TRBJ1-3; DNA: TGTGCCAGCAGCTTAATTTCAGGGCAGAGCGGAAACACCATATATTTT; CDR3: CASSLISGQSGNTIYF
V: TRBV4-1; length: 16; size: NA; D: TRBD1; J: TRBJ1-1; DNA: TGCGCCAGCAGCCAAGTCGAAACAGGGGTGAACACTGAAGCTTTCTTT; CDR3: CASSQVETGVNTEAFF
V: TRBV28; length: 14; size: NA; D: NA; J: TRBJ1-4; DNA: TGTGCCAGCAGCGCACAGGCCGGGAATGAAAAACTGTTTTTT; CDR3: CASSAQAGNEKLFF
V: TRBV7-9; length: 15; size: NA; D: TRBD1; J: TRBJ2-1; DNA: TGTGCCAGCAGCTCTCCGGGACAGGGGAACAATGAGCAGTTCTTC; CDR3: CASSSPGQGNNEQFF
V: TRBV3-1/TRBV3-2; length: 12; size: NA; D: NA; J: TRBJ2-7; DNA: TGTGCCAGCAGCCAAGCACTAGGCGAGCAGTACTTC; CDR3: CASSQALGEQYF
V: TRBV20-1; length: 17; size: NA; D: TRBD2; J: TRBJ2-3; DNA: TGCAGTGCTAGTTGGGGCGGGAGAGTATCTAGCACAGATACGCAGTATTTT; CDR3: CSASWGGRVSSTDTQYF
V: TRBV10-3; length: 14; size: NA; D: NA; J: TRBJ2-7; DNA: TGTGCCATCAGTGATGTGACAGTATCCTACGAGCAGTACTTC; CDR3: CAISDVTVSYEQYF
V: TRBV6-5; length: 13; size: NA; D: TRBD1; J: TRBJ2-3; DNA: TGTGCCAGCAGTTATTCCAGGGGGGATACGCAGTATTTT; CDR3: CASSYSRGDTQYF
V: TRBV10-3; length: 15; size: NA; D: NA; J: TRBJ1-6; DNA: TGTGCCATCAGTGAGTCTGAGGGACTTTATTCACCCCTCCACTTT; CDR3: CAISESEGLYSPLHF
V: TRBV7-3; length: 14; size: NA; D: TRBD1; J: TRBJ1-1; DNA: TGTGCCAGCAGCTTAACAACGATGGGACAGCCGGCTTTCTTT; CDR3: CASSLTTMGQPAFF
V: TRBV28; length: 16; size: NA; D: TRBD2; J: TRBJ2-1; DNA: TGTGCCAGCAGTTTAAGGGGACTAGCGATGTACAATGAGCAGTTCTTC; CDR3: CASSLRGLAMYNEQFF
V: TRBV28; length: 14; size: NA; D: NA; J: TRBJ1-5; DNA: TGTGCCAGCAGTTCCTCGTCGGTTTATCAGCCCCAGCATTTT; CDR3: CASSSSSVYQPQHF
V: TRBV5-5; length: 15; size: NA; D: NA; J: TRBJ1-2; DNA: TGTGCCAGCAGCTTGTACGGAGCCTCGGACTATGGCTACACCTTC; CDR3: CASSLYGASDYGYTF
V: TRBV5-6; length: 15; size: NA; D: TRBD2; J: TRBJ2-1; DNA: TGTGCCAGCAGCTTGGCTAGCGGGAGGGCAGGTGAGCAGTTCTTC; CDR3: CASSLASGRAGEQFF